This T cell receptor beta chain was obtained from a study of a mutant IDH1 vaccine in newly diagnosed glioma. Study background: Males made up 62.5% and females 37.5% of treated patients, whose mean age was around 41 years. Prior therapy was radiotherapy, temozolomide, or both; most received both.

Trimming cost V 2 bases and J 3 bases, with 7 bases left between them. The CDR3 is 13 amino acids. Germline V lookup: CDR1 MNHEY, CDR2 SMNVEV (reference sequence). Study outcomes and limitations: Most patients, roughly 92%, showed vaccine-induced immune responses.

The assay was immunoSEQ multiplex PCR, and TCRdb's table has in-frame clones only and misses some. The table shows about 59,000 clones, with 80% to 95% occurring only once. The time point: baseline, week 1 (first vaccination visit). Treatment given: pre-vaccination baseline after standard-of-care therapy. In its sample, this clone was seen once. Its antigen is unidentified. This TCR came from a man in his forties or fifties with glioma. V is TRBV27 and J is TRBJ1-1; D ambiguous. Sample: PBMCs, taken from a glioma patient treated with radiotherapy, temozolomide or both. The CDR3, as DNA: TGTGCCAGCAGTTTAGGGAGGTACACTGAAGCTTTCTTT. Translated, it gives CASSLGRYTEAFF.